The clone carrying this T cell receptor (beta chain) was detected only once. The antigen remains unidentified. From blood CD8+ and CD4+ T cells, TCR beta sequences were generated. Negative magnetic isolation gave CD8+ and CD4+ cells; FACS enriched CD8+ TEMRA. The record originates from a study of CD8 T cells in Susac syndrome. Study results and limitations: It was acknowledged by the study that relatively few individuals were included in its TCR sequencing and HLA analysis.

The CDR3 extends over 13 amino acids. V shed 2 bases and J shed 7 bases, with 9 bases lying between them. CDR1 SNHLY and CDR2 FYNNEI come from the germline V gene. Reverse transcription of roughly 0.5 to 1 ug RNA used random hexamers. With immunoSEQ multiplex PCR, TCR beta CDR3 was amplified across 54 Vbeta and 13 Jbeta. TCRdb reprocessed the immunoSEQ multiplex PCR reads with MiXCR, giving one entry per CDR3 protein. The sample shows around 130,000 distinct CDR3 sequences, about 90% of them seen only once. This chain joins TRBV2 and TRBJ2-1; perhaps TRBD2 as D (6 bases). The clonotype was recovered from a human donor with multiple sclerosis. The sample comprised CD8+ T cells from PBMCs. The CDR3, as DNA: TGTGCCAGCAGTGAACTGGGGAGGAATGAGCAGTTCTTC. Translation gives CASSELGRNEQFF.